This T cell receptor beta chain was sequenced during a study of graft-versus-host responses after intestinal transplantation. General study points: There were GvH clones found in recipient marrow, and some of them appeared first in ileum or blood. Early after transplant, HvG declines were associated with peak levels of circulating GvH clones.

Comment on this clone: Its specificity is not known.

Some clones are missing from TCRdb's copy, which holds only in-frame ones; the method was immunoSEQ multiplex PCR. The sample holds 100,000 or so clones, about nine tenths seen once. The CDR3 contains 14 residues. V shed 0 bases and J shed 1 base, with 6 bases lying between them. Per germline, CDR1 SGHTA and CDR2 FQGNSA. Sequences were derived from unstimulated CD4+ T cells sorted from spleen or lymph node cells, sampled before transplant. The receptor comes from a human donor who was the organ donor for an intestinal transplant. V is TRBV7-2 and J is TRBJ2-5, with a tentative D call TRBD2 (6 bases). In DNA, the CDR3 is TGTGCCAGCAGCTTAGCGGGGGGCCAAGAGACCCAGTACTTC. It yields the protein CASSLAGGQETQYF.